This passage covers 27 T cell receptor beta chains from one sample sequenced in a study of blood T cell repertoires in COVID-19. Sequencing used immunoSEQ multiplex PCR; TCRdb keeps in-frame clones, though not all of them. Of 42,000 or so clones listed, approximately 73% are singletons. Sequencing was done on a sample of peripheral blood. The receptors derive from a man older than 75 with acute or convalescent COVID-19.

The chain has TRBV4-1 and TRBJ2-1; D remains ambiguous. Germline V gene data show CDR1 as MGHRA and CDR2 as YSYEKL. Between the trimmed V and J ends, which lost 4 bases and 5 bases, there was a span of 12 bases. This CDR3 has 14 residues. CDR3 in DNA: TGCGCCAGCAGCCCACTCTCGAGAAACAATGAGCAGTTCTTC. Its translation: CASSPLSRNNEQFF.

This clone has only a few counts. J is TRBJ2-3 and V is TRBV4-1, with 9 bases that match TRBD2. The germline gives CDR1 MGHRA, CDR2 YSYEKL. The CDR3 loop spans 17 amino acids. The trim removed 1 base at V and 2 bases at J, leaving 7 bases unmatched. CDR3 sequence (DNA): TGCGCCAGCAGCCAAGCTGGACTAGCGCTTACCACAGATACGCAGTATTTT. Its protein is CASSQAGLALTTDTQYF.

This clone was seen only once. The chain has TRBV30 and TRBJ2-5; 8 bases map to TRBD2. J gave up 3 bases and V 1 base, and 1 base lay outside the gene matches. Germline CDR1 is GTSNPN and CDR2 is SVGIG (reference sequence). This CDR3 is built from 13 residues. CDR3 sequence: CAWSELAEETQYF. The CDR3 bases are TGTGCCTGGAGTGAACTAGCGGAAGAGACCCAGTACTTC.

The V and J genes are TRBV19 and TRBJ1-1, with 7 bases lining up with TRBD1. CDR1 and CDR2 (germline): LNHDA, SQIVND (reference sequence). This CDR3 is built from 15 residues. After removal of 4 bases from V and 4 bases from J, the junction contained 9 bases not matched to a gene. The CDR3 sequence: CASSNRGRGTTEAFF. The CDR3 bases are TGTGCCAGTAGTAATCGGGGCAGGGGGACCACTGAAGCTTTCTTT.

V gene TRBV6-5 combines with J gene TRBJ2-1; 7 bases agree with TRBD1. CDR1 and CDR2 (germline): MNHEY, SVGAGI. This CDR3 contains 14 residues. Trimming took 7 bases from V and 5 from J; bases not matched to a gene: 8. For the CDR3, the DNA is TGTGCCAGCACTAAACCCGGGACAGACAATGAGCAGTTCTTC. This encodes CASTKPGTDNEQFF.

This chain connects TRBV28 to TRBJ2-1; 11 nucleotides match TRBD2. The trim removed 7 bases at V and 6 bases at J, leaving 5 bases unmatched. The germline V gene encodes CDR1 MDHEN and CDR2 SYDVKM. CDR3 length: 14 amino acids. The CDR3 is CASILGLAGNEQFF. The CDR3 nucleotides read TGTGCCAGCATCCTTGGACTAGCGGGCAATGAGCAGTTCTTC.

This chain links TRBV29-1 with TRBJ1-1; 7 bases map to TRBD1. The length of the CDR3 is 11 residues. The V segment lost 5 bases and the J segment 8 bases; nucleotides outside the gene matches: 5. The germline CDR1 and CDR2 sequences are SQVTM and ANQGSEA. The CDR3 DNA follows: TGCAGCGTTTCCAAGGGGGCGGAAGCTTTCTTT. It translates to CSVSKGAEAFF.

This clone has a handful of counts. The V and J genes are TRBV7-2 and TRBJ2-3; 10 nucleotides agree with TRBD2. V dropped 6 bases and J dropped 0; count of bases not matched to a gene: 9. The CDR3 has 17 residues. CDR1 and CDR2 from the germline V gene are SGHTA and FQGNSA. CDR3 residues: CASRSGRTSGSTDTQYF. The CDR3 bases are TGTGCCAGCAGGTCAGGTCGGACTAGCGGAAGCACAGATACGCAGTATTTT.

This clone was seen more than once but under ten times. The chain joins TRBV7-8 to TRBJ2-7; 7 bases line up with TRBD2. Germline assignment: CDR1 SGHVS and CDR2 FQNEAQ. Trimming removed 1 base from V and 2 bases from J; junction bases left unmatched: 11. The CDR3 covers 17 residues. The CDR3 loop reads CASSLGVFSGPTYEQYF. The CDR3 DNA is TGTGCCAGCAGCTTAGGCGTTTTTAGCGGGCCCACCTACGAGCAGTACTTC.

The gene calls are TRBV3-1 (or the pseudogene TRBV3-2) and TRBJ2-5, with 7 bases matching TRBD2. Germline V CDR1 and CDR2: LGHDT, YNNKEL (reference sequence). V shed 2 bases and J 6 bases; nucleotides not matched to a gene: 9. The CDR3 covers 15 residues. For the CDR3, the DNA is TGTGCCAGCAGCCAAAGCCCCAGCGGGGAGAAGACCCAGTACTTC. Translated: CASSQSPSGEKTQYF.

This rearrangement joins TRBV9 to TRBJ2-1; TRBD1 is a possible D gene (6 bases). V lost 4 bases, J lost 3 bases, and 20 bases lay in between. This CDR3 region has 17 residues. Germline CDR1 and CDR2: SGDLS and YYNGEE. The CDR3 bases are TGTGCCAGCAGCCCGGAAACCGGGACACAGAACTACAATGAGCAGTTCTTC. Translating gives CASSPETGTQNYNEQFF.

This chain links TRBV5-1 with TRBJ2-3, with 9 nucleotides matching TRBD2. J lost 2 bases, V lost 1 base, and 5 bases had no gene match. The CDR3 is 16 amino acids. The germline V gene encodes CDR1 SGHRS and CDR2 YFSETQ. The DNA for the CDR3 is TGCGCCAGCAGCTTGATTGCTAGCGGGACCACAGATACGCAGTATTTT. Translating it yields CASSLIASGTTDTQYF. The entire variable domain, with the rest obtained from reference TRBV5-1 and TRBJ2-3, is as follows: KAGVTQTPRYLIKTRGQQVTLSCSPISGHRSVSWYQQTPGQGLQFLFEYFSETQRNKGNFPGRFSGRQFSNSRSEMNVSTLELGDSALYLCASSLIASGTTDTQYFGPGTRLTVL.

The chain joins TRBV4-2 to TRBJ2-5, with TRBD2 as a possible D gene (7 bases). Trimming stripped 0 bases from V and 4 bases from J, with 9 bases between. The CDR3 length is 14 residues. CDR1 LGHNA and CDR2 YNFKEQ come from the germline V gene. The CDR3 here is CASSQERGGETQYF. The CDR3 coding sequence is TGTGCCAGCAGCCAAGAAAGGGGGGGAGAGACCCAGTACTTC.

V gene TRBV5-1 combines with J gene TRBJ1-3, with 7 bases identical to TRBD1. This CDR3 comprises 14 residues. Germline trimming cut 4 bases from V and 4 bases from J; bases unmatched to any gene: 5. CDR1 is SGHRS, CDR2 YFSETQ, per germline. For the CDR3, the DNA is TGCGCCAGCAGCCCGGGACAGTTAGGAAACACCATATATTTT. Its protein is CASSPGQLGNTIYF.

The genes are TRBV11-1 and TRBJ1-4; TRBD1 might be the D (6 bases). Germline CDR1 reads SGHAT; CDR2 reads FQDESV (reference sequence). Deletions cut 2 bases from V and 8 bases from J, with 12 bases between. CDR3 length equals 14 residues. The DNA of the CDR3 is TGTGCCAGCAGCTTAACAGGGTCAGGAGAAAAACTGTTTTTT. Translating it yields CASSLTGSGEKLFF.

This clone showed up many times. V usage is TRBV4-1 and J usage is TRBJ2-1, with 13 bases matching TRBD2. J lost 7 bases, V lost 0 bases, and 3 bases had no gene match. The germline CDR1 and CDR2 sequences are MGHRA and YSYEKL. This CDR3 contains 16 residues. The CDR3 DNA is TGCGCCAGCAGCCAAGAACGGGGACTAGCGGGGAATGAGCAGTTCTTC. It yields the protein CASSQERGLAGNEQFF.

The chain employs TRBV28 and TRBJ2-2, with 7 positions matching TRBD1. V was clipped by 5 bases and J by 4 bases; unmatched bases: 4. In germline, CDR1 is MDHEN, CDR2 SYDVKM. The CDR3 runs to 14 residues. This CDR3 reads CASSRGQRTGELFF. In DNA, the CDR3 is TGTGCCAGCAGTAGGGGACAGCGCACCGGGGAGCTGTTTTTT. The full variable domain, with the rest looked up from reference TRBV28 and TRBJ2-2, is DVKVTQSSRYLVKRTGEKVFLECVQDMDHENMFWYRQDPGLGLRLIYFSYDVKMKEKGDIPEGYSVSREKKERFSLILESASTNQTSMYLCASSRGQRTGELFFGEGSRLTVL.

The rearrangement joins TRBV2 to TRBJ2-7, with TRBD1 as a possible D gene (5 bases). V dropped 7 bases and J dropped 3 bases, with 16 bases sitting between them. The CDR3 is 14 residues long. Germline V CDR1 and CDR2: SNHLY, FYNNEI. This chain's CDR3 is CASTLETVNYEQYF. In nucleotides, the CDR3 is TGTGCCAGCACGTTGGAGACAGTAAACTACGAGCAGTACTTC.

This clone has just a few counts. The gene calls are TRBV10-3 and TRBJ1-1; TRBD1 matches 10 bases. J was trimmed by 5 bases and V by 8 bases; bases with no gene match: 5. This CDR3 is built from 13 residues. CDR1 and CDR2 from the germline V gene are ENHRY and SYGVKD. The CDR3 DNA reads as TGTGCCATCGTCCCGGGACAGGGGACTGAAGCTTTCTTT. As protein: CAIVPGQGTEAFF.

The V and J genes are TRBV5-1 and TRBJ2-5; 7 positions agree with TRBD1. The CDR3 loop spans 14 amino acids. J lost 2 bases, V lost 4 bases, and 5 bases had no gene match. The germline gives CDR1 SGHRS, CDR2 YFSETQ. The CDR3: CASSRTGSQETQYF. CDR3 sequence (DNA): TGCGCCAGCAGCAGGACAGGATCTCAAGAGACCCAGTACTTC.

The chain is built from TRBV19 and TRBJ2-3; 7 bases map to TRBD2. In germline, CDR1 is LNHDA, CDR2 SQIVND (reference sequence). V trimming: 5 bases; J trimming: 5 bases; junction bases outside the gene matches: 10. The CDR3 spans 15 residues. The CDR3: CASSRAGVLRDTQYF. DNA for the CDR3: TGTGCCAGTAGTCGGGCGGGAGTTTTGAGAGATACGCAGTATTTT.

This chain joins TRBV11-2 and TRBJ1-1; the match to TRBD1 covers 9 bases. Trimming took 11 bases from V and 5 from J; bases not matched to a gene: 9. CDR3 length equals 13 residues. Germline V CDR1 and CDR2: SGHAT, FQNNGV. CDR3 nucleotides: TGTGCCGGTTACAGGGGGCCGGAGACTGAAGCTTTCTTT. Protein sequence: CAGYRGPETEAFF.

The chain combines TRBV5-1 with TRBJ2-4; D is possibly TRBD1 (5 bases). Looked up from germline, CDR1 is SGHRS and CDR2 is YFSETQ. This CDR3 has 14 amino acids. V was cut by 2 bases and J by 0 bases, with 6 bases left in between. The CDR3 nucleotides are TGCGCCAGCAGCTTAGGGGAAGCCAAAAACATTCAGTACTTC. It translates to CASSLGEAKNIQYF.

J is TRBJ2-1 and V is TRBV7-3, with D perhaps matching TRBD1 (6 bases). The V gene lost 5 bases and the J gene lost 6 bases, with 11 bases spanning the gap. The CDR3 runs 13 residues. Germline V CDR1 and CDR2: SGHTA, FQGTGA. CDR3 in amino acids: CASSTQQGNEQFF. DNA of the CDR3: TGTGCCAGCAGCACACAACAGGGCAATGAGCAGTTCTTC.

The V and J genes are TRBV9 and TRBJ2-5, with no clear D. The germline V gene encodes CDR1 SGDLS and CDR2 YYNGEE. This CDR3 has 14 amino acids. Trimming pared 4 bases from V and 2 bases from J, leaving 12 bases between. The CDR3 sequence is CASSPSLWQETQYF. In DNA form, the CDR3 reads TGTGCCAGCAGCCCGTCACTATGGCAAGAGACCCAGTACTTC.

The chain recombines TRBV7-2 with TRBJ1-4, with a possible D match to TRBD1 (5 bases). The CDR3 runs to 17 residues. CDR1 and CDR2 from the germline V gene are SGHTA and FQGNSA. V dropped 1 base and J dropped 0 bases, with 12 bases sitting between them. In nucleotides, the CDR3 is TGTGCCAGCAGCTTAGGAACGGGGACTGCAACTAATGAAAAACTGTTTTTT. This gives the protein CASSLGTGTATNEKLFF.

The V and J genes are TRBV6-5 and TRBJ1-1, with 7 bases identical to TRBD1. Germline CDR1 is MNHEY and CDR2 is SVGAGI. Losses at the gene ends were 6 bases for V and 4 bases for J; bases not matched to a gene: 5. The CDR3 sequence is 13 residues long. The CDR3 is CASSTQGSTEAFF. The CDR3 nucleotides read TGTGCCAGCAGCACACAGGGGAGCACTGAAGCTTTCTTT.